This T cell receptor (beta chain) was captured in a study of CD4 and CD8 cells across lung adenocarcinoma regions. TCRdb used MiXCR to reprocess the PCR reads, holding one entry per CDR3 protein. This table holds thousands of distinct CDR3 sequences, 45% to 60% found once. Localized lung adenocarcinoma, a non-small cell lung cancer, affected the donors. Germline V CDR1 and CDR2: SGHAT, FQNNGV. This CDR3 contains 15 residues. This sequence was found in a female donor with lung adenocarcinoma. The CD4 and CD8 labels of this study may be unreliable. Sequencing was performed on CD8+ T cells from the center of a lung tumor. This chain links TRBV11-2 with TRBJ2-3; TRBD2 agrees at 8 bases. The J call is uncertain, as TRBJ2-7 better fits the DNA end. The CDR3 nucleotides read TGTGCCAGCAGCTTCGGGGGGGGGCCTGTAGAGACGCAGTACTTC. Residues: CASSFGGGPVETQYF.